This is a list of T cell receptor beta chains from one sample in a study of blood T cells in healthy people across ages. TCRdb ran MiXCR on the 5' RACE reads and lists one entry per CDR3 protein. The sample has some 1.1 million distinct CDR3 sequences; more than 30% are singletons. Sequencing was performed on blood. These receptors all come from a man aged 18 to 29 in good health. Each CDR3 is given with its conserved first and last residue. The D gene is left open where the match is weak. Clone size, where shown, is once, few, many, or a class for clones that have expanded.

abundance,j_gene,d_gene,v_gene,len,CDR3nt,CDR3aa
NA,TRBJ2-7,NA,TRBV20-1,13,TGCAGTGCAACAGGGTCGGGATACAATGAGCAGTACTTC,CSATGSGYNEQYF
few,TRBJ2-3,TRBD1,TRBV6-2/TRBV6-3,17,TGTGCCAGCAGACCAACCGGACAGGGAGATTTATCAGATACGCAGTATTTT,CASRPTGQGDLSDTQYF
once,TRBJ1-3,TRBD1,TRBV20-1,15,TGCAGTGCCCAGACCGGGACAGGCTCTGGAAACACCATATATTTT,CSAQTGTGSGNTIYF
few,TRBJ2-5,NA,TRBV20-1,12,TGCAGTGCTAGTCCGACCGTCGAGACCCAGTACTTC,CSASPTVETQYF
many,TRBJ1-4,NA,TRBV14,13,TGTGCCAGCAGCCAAGGGCGAGGAGAAAAACTGTTTTTT,CASSQGRGEKLFF
NA,TRBJ2-1,TRBD1,TRBV20-1,14,TGCAGTGCCCAGACAGGGGGGGCCGCAATTGAGCAGTTCTTC,CSAQTGGAAIEQFF
few,TRBJ1-1,TRBD1,TRBV12-3/TRBV12-4,13,TGTGCCAGCAGTTCTACAGGGGCCCCGCACGCTTTCTTT,CASSSTGAPHAFF
few,TRBJ2-2,NA,TRBV6-1,14,TGTGCCAGCAGTCCCCGCGAGAACACCGGGGAGCTGTTTTTT,CASSPRENTGELFF
NA,TRBJ1-1,NA,TRBV9,16,TGTGCCAGCAGCGTAGCCCCCTCGGGGGGGAACACTGAAGCTTTCTTT,CASSVAPSGGNTEAFF
NA,TRBJ2-7,NA,TRBV6-2/TRBV6-3,13,TGTGCCAGCAGTGATACAGGGTCCTACGAGCAGTACTTC,CASSDTGSYEQYF
NA,TRBJ2-1,TRBD2,TRBV6-1,20,TGTGCCAGCACCGAACACGGGACACCCGAGACTCTAGCGGGGGGCGATGAGCAGTTCTTC,CASTEHGTPETLAGGDEQFF
NA,TRBJ1-1,TRBD1,TRBV20-1,16,TGCAGTGCTAGAACCCAATTACAGGGGTCGGGCACTGAAGCTTTCTTT,CSARTQLQGSGTEAFF
many,TRBJ2-7,TRBD1,TRBV7-2,14,TGTGCCAGCAGCTTAATACAGGGGGCCTACGAGCAGTACTTC,CASSLIQGAYEQYF
NA,TRBJ2-7,NA,TRBV29-1,13,TGCAGCGTTGAGAAGGGTAAGGGTGGTGAGCAGTACTTC,CSVEKGKGGEQYF
NA,TRBJ2-5,TRBD1,TRBV9,15,TGTGCCAGCAGCCCTTCTCGGACAGGGCTGGAGACCCAGTACTTC,CASSPSRTGLETQYF
NA,TRBJ2-7,TRBD1,TRBV7-2,15,TGTGCCAGCAGCTCGGACAGGGATTCCTACAATGAGCAGTACTTC,CASSSDRDSYNEQYF
NA,TRBJ2-3,NA,TRBV4-3,15,TGCGCCAGCAGCCAAGGGGTAGTGGGCACAGATACGCAGTATTTT,CASSQGVVGTDTQYF
few,TRBJ2-7,TRBD2,TRBV4-1,17,TGCGCCAGCAGCCAAACGATGACTAGCCCGAGTCTACGCGAGCAGTACTTC,CASSQTMTSPSLREQYF
NA,TRBJ2-7,NA,TRBV5-1,15,TGCGCCAGCATCCCAGACCCAGGGGAGATGTACGAGCAGTACTTC,CASIPDPGEMYEQYF
NA,TRBJ2-1,NA,TRBV7-2,15,TGTGCCAGCAGCTTAATGTTGGGGGGAGCCTCAGAGCAGTTCTTC,CASSLMLGGASEQFF
NA,TRBJ1-2,NA,TRBV2,13,TGTGCCAGCAGCGCTAACAGGGACTATGGCTACACCTTC,CASSANRDYGYTF
few,TRBJ1-2,NA,TRBV7-2,12,TGTGCCAGCACCCTTGTCGGTGGTGGCTACACCTTC,CASTLVGGGYTF
NA,TRBJ1-2,NA,TRBV7-2,15,TGTGCCAGCAGCGCCTCCTCCACGCAACTCTATGGCTACACCTTC,CASSASSTQLYGYTF
NA,TRBJ1-2,NA,TRBV20-1,15,TGCAGTGCTAGACACAAGGGCGTACCCGACTATGGCTACACCTTC,CSARHKGVPDYGYTF
NA,TRBJ2-1,TRBD2,TRBV9,16,TGTGCCAGCAGCGTAGAACTAGCGGGGGATTACAATGAGCAGTTCTTC,CASSVELAGDYNEQFF
NA,TRBJ2-4,NA,TRBV29-1,10,TGCAGCGTTGGCCGACTAGAGCAGTACTTC,CSVGRLEQYF
NA,TRBJ1-2,NA,TRBV4-1,14,TGCGCCGGCAGCCTAGGCGCGGATAACTATGGCTACACCTTC,CAGSLGADNYGYTF
NA,TRBJ2-5,TRBD2,TRBV20-1,16,TGCAGTGCAACCGGGACTAGCGGGGCCCACCAAGAGACCCAGTACTTC,CSATGTSGAHQETQYF
few,TRBJ2-5,NA,TRBV20-1,14,TGCAGTGCTGGTCAGGGATTTAGCGAAGAGACCCAGTACTTC,CSAGQGFSEETQYF